These T cell receptor beta chains were read from a single sample in a study of blood T cells in healthy people across ages. TCRdb reprocessed the 5' RACE reads with MiXCR, giving one entry per CDR3 protein. The table records hundreds of thousands of distinct CDR3 sequences, less than 35% of them present only once. Sequencing was done on a sample of blood. These receptors were obtained from a woman aged 80 or older in good health. CDR3s include the opening cysteine and the closing phenylalanine or tryptophan. A D gene is named only where the DNA matches it firmly. Expanded clones are given a class, and other clones once, few, many or no size at all.

v_gene,abundance,d_gene,j_gene,CDR3nt,CDR3aa
TRBV3-1,-,-,TRBJ2-7,TGTGCCAGCAGCCAAGCCGGGCAGGGCTTGGGCGGGCAGTACTTC,CASSQAGQGLGGQYF
TRBV28,-,-,TRBJ1-2,TGTGCCAGCAGTTCCGCCAGGGCCAAACGGGGGGGCTACACCTTC,CASSSARAKRGGYTF
TRBV20-1,many,TRBD1,TRBJ1-2,TGCAGTGCTAGTGGGACAGCCTATGGCTACACCTTC,CSASGTAYGYTF
TRBV14,many,-,TRBJ1-1,TGTGCCAGCAGCCACTATCCCGGGAACACTGAAGCTTTCTTT,CASSHYPGNTEAFF
TRBV10-3,many,-,TRBJ2-3,TGTGCCATCAGTGAGTCGGGGCAGGGTAGGACAGATACGCAGTATTTT,CAISESGQGRTDTQYF
TRBV3-1,few,-,TRBJ2-4,TGTGCCAGCAGCCAAGGAAAGGGAGCCAAAAACATTCAGTACTTC,CASSQGKGAKNIQYF
TRBV20-1,few,TRBD2,TRBJ2-5,TGCAGTGCTAGCGGACTAGCGGATCTGGGGACCCAGTACTTC,CSASGLADLGTQYF
TRBV28,few,TRBD1,TRBJ1-1,TGTGCCAGCAGTTTCCCCCAGGGGGCGAACACTGAAGCTTTCTTT,CASSFPQGANTEAFF
TRBV20-1,-,-,TRBJ2-5,TGCAGTGCTAGCTACCAGGGGCAAGAGACCCAGTACTTC,CSASYQGQETQYF
TRBV7-9,many,-,TRBJ1-4,TGTGCCAGCAGCTTCCGGTCAGAAAATGAAAAACTGTTTTTT,CASSFRSENEKLFF
TRBV7-2,many,TRBD2,TRBJ2-5,TGTGCCAGCAGCTTATTAGCGGGGGGGCAGACCCAGTACTTC,CASSLLAGGQTQYF
TRBV6-1,-,TRBD1,TRBJ1-5,TGTGCCAGCAGCGATCCGGGACAGGGCAATCAGCCCCAGCATTTT,CASSDPGQGNQPQHF
TRBV6-5,many,-,TRBJ1-2,TGTGCCAGCAGGAGGAGTTATAACTATGGCTACACCTTC,CASRRSYNYGYTF
TRBV18,few,-,TRBJ2-1,TGTGCCAGCTCACCAGCATCCAACAATGAGCAGTTCTTC,CASSPASNNEQFF
TRBV28,-,-,TRBJ2-4,TGTGCCAGCACCCCCGGGCAGTTGGGGAACATTCAGTACTTC,CASTPGQLGNIQYF
TRBV7-2,few,-,TRBJ1-4,TGTGCCAGCAGCTTAGCTAGAAGTGGGGGGAATGAAAAACTGTTTTTT,CASSLARSGGNEKLFF
TRBV7-9,-,-,TRBJ1-4,TGTGCCAGCAGCTCGGGCCTCAGGGAAACTAATGAAAAACCGTTTTTT,CASSSGLRETNEKPFF
TRBV7-3,-,TRBD2,TRBJ2-1,TGTGCCGGCAGCCCAAGCGGGGGGGGGAGCAATGAGCAGTTCTTC,CAGSPSGGGSNEQFF
TRBV12-3/TRBV12-4,many,TRBD1,TRBJ1-1,TGTGCCAGCAGTTCGGGGCAGGGGGCAGGGGAAGCTTTCTTT,CASSSGQGAGEAFF
TRBV30,many,TRBD2,TRBJ2-3,TGTGCCTGGAGTGTGGGACTAGCGGGGACAGATACGCAGTATTTT,CAWSVGLAGTDTQYF
TRBV29-1,many,TRBD2,TRBJ2-1,TGCAGCGTCGGGCTAGCGGGGGGTGATGAGCAGTTCTTC,CSVGLAGGDEQFF
TRBV4-1,-,TRBD1,TRBJ2-2,TGCGCCAGCAGCCAAAGTTGGGACAGGGGGCGCGGGTCCACCGGGGAACTGTTTTTT,CASSQSWDRGRGSTGELFF
TRBV7-2,many,-,TRBJ2-7,TGTGCCAGCAGCTCTCTTAATAACTACGAGCAGTACTTC,CASSSLNNYEQYF
TRBV6-1,-,-,TRBJ2-5,TGTGTCAGCACCCCACTGACCGTTGCGAGAGGAGAGACCCAGTACTTC,CVSTPLTVARGETQYF
TRBV3-1,few,-,TRBJ2-5,TGTGCCAGCAGCCAACCCAGGGGACTCTTTAATGAGCAGTACTTC,CASSQPRGLFNEQYF
TRBV29-1,many,TRBD1,TRBJ2-7,TGCAGCGTTGAGGGGGACAGCGCCTACGAGCAGTACTTC,CSVEGDSAYEQYF
TRBV20-1,many,-,TRBJ2-7,TGCAGTGCTAGACAGGGATACGAGCAGTACTTC,CSARQGYEQYF
TRBV6-6,many,TRBD1,TRBJ2-6,TGTGCCAGCAGTTACTTTCCGGGACAGGGGTTTGGGGCCAACGTCCTGACTTTC,CASSYFPGQGFGANVLTF
TRBV29-1,many,-,TRBJ1-5,TGCAGCGTTGTCCCCGGAGGTAGCAATCAGCCCCAGCATTTT,CSVVPGGSNQPQHF
TRBV20-1,many,TRBD2,TRBJ2-3,TGCAGTGCTAGAGCCCGTAGCGGGGAAGGAGATACGCAGTATTTT,CSARARSGEGDTQYF
TRBV12-3/TRBV12-4,-,-,TRBJ1-4,TGTGCCAGCAGTTTCCCCGAGTTTACTAATGAAAAACGGTTTTTT,CASSFPEFTNEKRFF
TRBV20-1,many,TRBD2,TRBJ2-1,TGCAGTGCTCTGACTAGCGGGGACGACAATGAGCAGTTCTTC,CSALTSGDDNEQFF
TRBV4-1,many,TRBD1,TRBJ1-6,TGCGCCAGCAGCCAAGCAGGGGGCGGGAATTCACCCCTCCACTTT,CASSQAGGGNSPLHF
TRBV10-3,many,-,TRBJ2-5,TGTGCCATCAGTGAGGGATCCGGGGAGACCCAGTACTTC,CAISEGSGETQYF
TRBV7-2,many,-,TRBJ2-7,TGTGCCAGCAGCTTTCCAGGTCATAGCTCCTACGAGCAGTACTTC,CASSFPGHSSYEQYF
TRBV10-1,-,-,TRBJ2-3,TGCGCCACGGGTCGAAGCACAGATACGCAGTATTTT,CATGRSTDTQYF
TRBV6-5,many,-,TRBJ1-2,TGTGCCAGCAGTTACGCGGAACCTAATGGCTACACCTTC,CASSYAEPNGYTF
TRBV18,-,TRBD1,TRBJ1-5,TGTGCCAGCTCACCCCAGGGGGCCAGGTTATATGATCAGCCCCAGCATTTT,CASSPQGARLYDQPQHF
TRBV18,few,-,TRBJ1-1,TGTGCCAGCTCACCTTGGCAGACGCACACTGAAGCTTTCTTT,CASSPWQTHTEAFF
TRBV5-1,-,-,TRBJ2-4,TGCGCCAGCAGCTTAGAAGGTGGGAGTGGCAACATTCAGTACTTC,CASSLEGGSGNIQYF
TRBV28,-,-,TRBJ2-2,TGTGCCAGCGGGCGGCAGATGGGCACCGGGGAGCTGTTTTTT,CASGRQMGTGELFF
TRBV20-1,-,-,TRBJ1-5,TGCAGTGCTAAGGTATACAATCAGCCCCAGCATTTT,CSAKVYNQPQHF
TRBV3-1,many,-,TRBJ2-3,TGTGCCAGCAGTCGGCGTATGGGGCCAGATACGCAGTATTTT,CASSRRMGPDTQYF
TRBV10-3,-,TRBD1,TRBJ2-1,TGTGCCATCAGTGCCGGACAGGGGGACTACAATGAGCAGTTCTTC,CAISAGQGDYNEQFF
TRBV30,-,-,TRBJ1-5,TGTGCCCATTTTAGCAATCAGCCCCAGCATTTT,CAHFSNQPQHF